A selection of T cell receptor beta chains follows, all from one sample in a study of blood T cell repertoires in COVID-19. Sequencing was performed with immunoSEQ multiplex PCR; in TCRdb, only in-frame clones are kept and a portion is missing. The sample has some 150,000 clones, 75% to 90% seen once. The sequenced sample was peripheral blood. The receptors here all came from a human donor in a cohort sampled during active COVID-19. CDR3s leave out the opening cysteine and the closing phenylalanine or tryptophan.

v_call	j_call	cdr3_aa
TRBV2	TRBJ2-1	ASTDDSSEQF
TRBV21-1	TRBJ2-3	ASSKRQREDTQY
TRBV2	TRBJ2-1	ASRGGLTYNEQF
TRBV5-6	TRBJ2-5	ASSFAAGETQY
TRBV12-3/TRBV12-4	TRBJ1-1	ASSLGQNTEAF
TRBV5-1	TRBJ1-2	ASSFGDNYGYT
TRBV7-9	TRBJ2-1	ASSLAGRYNEQF
TRBV5-1	TRBJ1-4	ASTQGALGEKLF
TRBV10-3	TRBJ2-2	AISEARTGELF
TRBV15	TRBJ2-1	ATSRGGGGFYNEQF
TRBV27	TRBJ1-6	ASGPRAGYSPLH
TRBV19	TRBJ1-1	ASSIQGITEAF
TRBV28	TRBJ1-2	ASSLDRVLNYGYT
TRBV12-3/TRBV12-4	TRBJ1-3	ASSFTTGNTIY
TRBV4-3	TRBJ1-6	ASSQGGGQTLFGNSPLH
TRBV19	TRBJ1-2	ASSARANYGYT
TRBV20-1	TRBJ1-1	SAKDTSKAF
TRBV24-1	TRBJ2-2	ATSDGGGRRPNTGELF
TRBV20-1	TRBJ2-1	SAGGLQTSGGDLEYNEQF
TRBV5-4	TRBJ2-7	ASSLAPSGGKGYYEQY
TRBV27	TRBJ1-5	ASSLRGTGLHSNQPQH
TRBV4-2	TRBJ2-1	ASSQQTRSDPNEQF
TRBV5-1	TRBJ2-3	ASGEDVRGTDTQY
TRBV11-3	TRBJ1-4	ASSLGIGEKLF
TRBV5-4	TRBJ1-1	ASSLPGAGGNTEAF
TRBV11-3	TRBJ2-3	ASSTEQYTDTQY
TRBV24-1	TRBJ1-2	ATSDGGNYGYT
TRBV9	TRBJ2-5	ASSVGGSGGLETQY
TRBV7-8	TRBJ1-4	ASSFVGVANEKLF
TRBV30	TRBJ1-6	AWSEVQGNSPLH
TRBV19	TRBJ1-5	ATADYSNQPQH
TRBV6-5	TRBJ1-1	ASSWAGQSTEAF
TRBV27	TRBJ2-5	ASTRIGEETQY